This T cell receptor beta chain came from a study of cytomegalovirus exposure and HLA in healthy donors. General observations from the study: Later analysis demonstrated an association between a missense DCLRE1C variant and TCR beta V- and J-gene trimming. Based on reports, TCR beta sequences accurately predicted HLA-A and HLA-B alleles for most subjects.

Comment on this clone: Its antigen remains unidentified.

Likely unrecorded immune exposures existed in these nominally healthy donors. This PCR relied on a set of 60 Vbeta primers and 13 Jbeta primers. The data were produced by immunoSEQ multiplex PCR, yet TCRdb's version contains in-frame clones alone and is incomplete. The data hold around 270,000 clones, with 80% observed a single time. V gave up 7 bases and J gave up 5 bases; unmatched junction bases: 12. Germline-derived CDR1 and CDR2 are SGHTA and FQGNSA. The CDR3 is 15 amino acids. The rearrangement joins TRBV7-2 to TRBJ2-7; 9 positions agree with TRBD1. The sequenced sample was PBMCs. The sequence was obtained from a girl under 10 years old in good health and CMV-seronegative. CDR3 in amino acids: CASTRPGTGLNEQYF. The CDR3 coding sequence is TGTGCCAGCACCCGACCCGGGACAGGGCTCAACGAGCAGTACTTC.